One sample yielded the 5 T cell receptor beta chains listed below, sequenced in a study of CD8+ T cells in alopecia areata. Sequencing relied on a cDNA template that was reverse transcribed from extracted RNA. Assay used: immunoSEQ multiplex PCR; TCRdb lists only in-frame clones, some missing. Of fewer than 250,000 clones in the sample, around 65% are singletons; the top ten hold about 4%. Documented treatment: oral pan-JAK inhibitor, 5-10 mg twice daily. The material sequenced was CD4+ T cells sorted from blood, taken at week 4, from a patient treated with tofacitinib. The receptor set was obtained from a human donor with alopecia areata.

V and J are TRBV30 and TRBJ1-2; 9 bases match TRBD1. CDR3 length: 15 amino acids. Germline trimming cut 0 bases from V and 7 bases from J; bases unmatched to any gene: 9. Germline CDR1 is GTSNPN and CDR2 is SVGIG (reference sequence). The CDR3 here is CAWSVQGTGSSGYTF. Here the CDR3 DNA reads TGTGCCTGGAGTGTACAAGGGACAGGGTCGAGTGGCTACACCTTC.

This chain uses TRBV6-5 with TRBJ1-1; D is possibly TRBD1 (5 bases). This CDR3 is built from 14 residues. V lost 3 bases and J 2 bases, leaving 10 bases between the germline ends. Per germline, CDR1 MNHEY and CDR2 SVGAGI. The CDR3 is CASSYWGANTEAFF. Here the CDR3 DNA reads TGTGCCAGCAGTTATTGGGGCGCCAACACTGAAGCTTTCTTT.

Only a few counts were recorded for this clone. The CDR3 bases are TGTGCCAGCAGCCGTGTAGGATCTAACTATGGCTACACCTTC. Translated, it gives CASSRVGSNYGYTF. The chain links TRBV11-2 to TRBJ1-2, with unresolved D. The CDR3 has 14 amino acids. Germline loops: CDR1 SGHAT, CDR2 FQNNGV. With 5 bases removed from V and 0 bases from J, the gap between germline ends came to 10 bases.

This clone was seen only a few times. The rearrangement uses TRBV6-5 and TRBJ2-2; D is undetermined. Germline V gene data show CDR1 as MNHEY and CDR2 as SVGAGI. V lost 6 bases, J lost 1 base, and 9 bases lay in between. CDR3 length: 14 residues. In DNA, the CDR3 is TGTGCCAGCAGGGTCCTTTTGAACACCGGGGAGCTGTTTTTT. Protein sequence: CASRVLLNTGELFF.

The V gene is TRBV5-1, the J gene TRBJ2-2; TRBD2 aligns across 10 bases. V shed 1 base, J shed 4 bases, and the junction held 7 bases outside the gene matches. The CDR3 has 17 amino acids. CDR1 is SGHRS and CDR2 is YFSETQ in the germline V gene. The CDR3 is CASSLTSGALGTGELFF. CDR3 sequence (DNA): TGCGCCAGCAGCTTGACTAGCGGGGCACTGGGCACCGGGGAGCTGTTTTTT.